Listed here are 5 T cell receptor beta chains from one sample, sequenced in a study of cytomegalovirus exposure and HLA in healthy donors. A multiplex PCR was run with 60 Vbeta primers and 13 Jbeta primers. Clones were read by immunoSEQ multiplex PCR, and TCRdb kept only the in-frame ones, dropping some. In the table there are some 90,000 clones, roughly four fifths of which are singletons. Sequenced input: PBMCs. The source of these receptors is a man younger than 40 in good health and CMV-seronegative.

The CDR3 DNA follows: TGTGCCAGCAGTGCAACTCCAGGGGGCGCCCCCTACGAGCAGTACTTC. This gives the protein CASSATPGGAPYEQYF. This chain connects TRBV27 to TRBJ2-7; 8 bases are a match to TRBD1. Germline V gene lookup returns CDR1 MNHEY and CDR2 SMNVEV (reference sequence). This CDR3 is 16 amino acids long. J gave up 2 bases and V 5 bases, and 11 bases lay outside the gene matches.

The genes are TRBV6-1 and TRBJ1-5, with 7 nucleotides matching TRBD1. V shed 6 bases, J shed 0 bases, and the junction held 5 bases outside the gene matches. The length of the CDR3 is 15 residues. Per the germline V gene, CDR1 is MNHNS and CDR2 is SASEGT. CDR3 sequence (DNA): TGTGCCAGCAGACAGACAGGGAATAGCAATCAGCCCCAGCATTTT. It specifies CASRQTGNSNQPQHF.

The V gene is TRBV7-9, the J gene TRBJ2-7, with a possible D match to TRBD1 (5 bases). The CDR3 consists of 14 residues. Germline values: CDR1 SEHNR, CDR2 FQNEAQ (reference sequence). The V end lost 1 base, the J end lost 2 bases, and 9 bases lay between the germline ends. CDR3 in amino acids: CASSLVLGAYEQYF. In nucleotides, the CDR3 is TGTGCCAGCAGCTTAGTGTTAGGGGCCTACGAGCAGTACTTC.

This clone occurred once. This CDR3 is CASSQERGDIQYF. The CDR3 bases are TGCGCCAGCAGCCAAGAACGGGGGGACATTCAGTACTTC. The genes are TRBV4-3 and TRBJ2-4, with 7 bases matching TRBD2. This CDR3 contains 13 residues. Germline V gene data show CDR1 as LGHNA and CDR2 as YSLEER. Trimming at V came to 0 bases and at J to 8 bases, leaving 1 base not matched to a gene.

The table lists this clone with a count of one. The chain joins TRBV7-9 to TRBJ2-1; 7 bases match TRBD1. Germline assignment: CDR1 SEHNR and CDR2 FQNEAQ (reference sequence). The CDR3 extends over 15 amino acids. V lost 5 bases and J lost 12; bases outside the gene matches: 16. The CDR3 region is CASSRQGYGHFWQFF. The DNA of the CDR3 is TGTGCCAGCAGCCGACAGGGTTACGGGCATTTCTGGCAGTTCTTC.